This T cell receptor (beta chain) was sequenced in a study of blood T cell repertoires in COVID-19. Profiled with immunoSEQ multiplex PCR; TCRdb holds only in-frame clones, not every one. The sample consists of roughly 190,000 clones, 80% to 90% of them appearing once. Participant ages covered about 18 to 100 years across 24 US areas. Allocation to cohorts depended on clinical history reported by the participants. The receptor was isolated from a man aged 40-50 years who had recovered from COVID-19. The sequenced sample was PBMCs or T cells enriched from blood (not recorded which).

CDR3 sequence reads: CAISGEDYEQYF. The CDR3 DNA follows: TGTGCCATCAGTGGCGAGGACTACGAGCAGTACTTC. V and J are TRBV10-3 and TRBJ2-7; D ambiguous. Germline V gene sequence: CDR1 ENHRY, CDR2 SYGVKD. V was shortened by 4 bases and J by 3 bases, with 7 bases between the two germline ends. The CDR3 length is 12 residues.